The rows below give T cell receptor beta chains drawn from one sample of a study of blood T cell repertoires in COVID-19. Method: immunoSEQ multiplex PCR; TCRdb's copy keeps in-frame clones and lacks some. Of 150,000 to 200,000 clones listed, 81% were seen once; the top ten hold roughly 9.6%. Sequencing was performed on peripheral blood. The receptor set was obtained from a woman between 40 and 50 years old with COVID-19, enrolled during active disease. Both conserved end residues are part of each CDR3. D genes are given only for firm matches. Clone size is not always given. Where it is, it says once, few, many or a class for expanded clones.

V	size	J	D	CDR3	DNA
TRBV7-3	-	TRBJ2-1	TRBD2	CASSLGSSGSPYNEQFF	TGTGCCAGCAGTCTAGGGTCTAGCGGGAGCCCCTACAATGAGCAGTTCTTC
TRBV28	-	TRBJ1-1	TRBD1	CASTQAPGQGSTEAFF	TGTGCCAGCACCCAGGCTCCGGGACAGGGGTCCACTGAAGCTTTCTTT
TRBV7-2	few	TRBJ1-1	-	CASSFSATEAFF	TGTGCCAGCAGCTTTTCTGCGACTGAAGCTTTCTTT
TRBV2	once	TRBJ1-2	-	CASRDTAHFGGYTF	TGTGCCAGCAGAGACACCGCGCACTTCGGAGGCTACACCTTC
TRBV7-9	few	TRBJ1-2	-	CASSLEGVRANYGYTF	TGTGCCAGCAGCTTAGAGGGTGTCAGGGCTAACTATGGCTACACCTTC
TRBV3-1/TRBV3-2	-	TRBJ1-5	-	CASSQGMHREQPQHF	TGTGCCAGCAGCCAAGGAATGCACAGGGAGCAGCCCCAGCATTTT
TRBV10-2	-	TRBJ1-2	-	CASSEHGNYGYTF	TGCGCCAGCAGTGAACACGGGAACTATGGCTACACCTTC
TRBV6-6	few	TRBJ2-2	TRBD1	CASSRQGNTGELFF	TGTGCCAGCAGTAGACAGGGAAACACCGGGGAGCTGTTTTTT
TRBV7-6	-	TRBJ1-1	-	CASSLAGGVNTEAFF	TGTGCCAGCAGCTTAGCCGGGGGGGTGAACACTGAAGCTTTCTTT
TRBV6-4	few	TRBJ2-1	-	CASSDRDNNEQFF	TGTGCCAGCAGTGACCGGGACAACAATGAGCAGTTCTTC
TRBV27	-	TRBJ1-4	TRBD1	CASTRTGGLTTNEKLFF	TGTGCCAGCACCAGGACAGGGGGCCTGACAACTAATGAAAAACTGTTTTTT
TRBV5-6	-	TRBJ1-4	-	CASSSRWLRGYGEKLFF	TGTGCCAGCAGCTCGAGGTGGTTGCGGGGGTACGGTGAAAAACTGTTTTTT
TRBV4-1	once	TRBJ1-6	TRBD1	CASSHLTGVNSPLHF	TGCGCCAGCAGCCACCTGACAGGGGTAAATTCACCCCTCCACTTT
TRBV6-5	-	TRBJ1-1	-	CASSYKASGGTEAFF	TGTGCCAGCAGCTACAAGGCCTCCGGGGGGACTGAAGCTTTCTTT
TRBV5-1	-	TRBJ2-3	-	CASSFLDTQYF	TGCGCCAGCAGCTTCCTCGATACGCAGTATTTT
TRBV6-2/TRBV6-3	-	TRBJ2-2	-	CASSYSIPGELFF	TGTGCCAGCAGTTATAGCATCCCCGGGGAGCTGTTTTTT
TRBV28	-	TRBJ2-1	-	CASSVSGSNHNEQFF	TGTGCCAGCAGTGTAAGCGGAAGTAACCACAATGAGCAGTTCTTC
TRBV7-8	once	TRBJ2-4	TRBD1	CASSPADRVAKNIQYF	TGTGCCAGCAGCCCAGCGGACAGGGTAGCCAAAAACATTCAGTACTTC
TRBV29-1	few	TRBJ1-1	-	CSVDGDMNTEAFF	TGCAGCGTTGATGGCGACATGAACACTGAAGCTTTCTTT
TRBV6-5	-	TRBJ1-4	TRBD1	CASSPRDSNEKLFF	TGTGCCAGCAGTCCCCGGGACAGTAATGAAAAACTGTTTTTT
TRBV3-1/TRBV3-2	-	TRBJ1-1	-	CASRDTHRVAMNTEAFF	TGTGCCAGCAGGGATACACACAGGGTCGCTATGAACACTGAAGCTTTCTTT
TRBV5-5	-	TRBJ1-4	-	CASSLAGEFSTNEKLFF	TGTGCCAGCAGCTTGGCCGGGGAATTCTCAACTAATGAAAAACTGTTTTTT
TRBV7-8	-	TRBJ2-1	TRBD1	CASSLVAGGEQFF	TGTGCCAGCAGCTTAGTAGCAGGGGGTGAGCAGTTCTTC
TRBV19	-	TRBJ1-4	-	CASSSGGSGEKLFF	TGTGCCAGTAGCTCTGGGGGGTCAGGGGAAAAACTGTTTTTT